Each of the 20 T cell receptor beta chains below was sequenced from the same sample in a study of T cell responses to AZD1222 COVID-19 vaccine. Using immunoSEQ multiplex PCR, the repertoire was profiled, and TCRdb retains in-frame clones only, with some absent. The profile covers more than 120,000 clones, with roughly nine tenths appearing a single time and approximately 1.6% taken by the ten largest. The sample consisted of peripheral blood, taken 28 days after the second AZD1222 dose. All receptors come from an adult who received the AZD1222 COVID-19 vaccine.

The genes are TRBV7-9 and TRBJ2-5; 7 nucleotides match TRBD1. V was clipped by 5 bases and J by 3 bases; unmatched bases: 3. CDR3 length: 13 residues. Germline CDR1 is SEHNR and CDR2 is FQNEAQ (reference sequence). The CDR3 DNA sequence: TGTGCCAGCAGCCCCGGGACAGAAGAGACCCAGTACTTC. Encoded protein: CASSPGTEETQYF.

This chain connects TRBV7-9 to TRBJ1-4; D not certain. Germline loops: CDR1 SEHNR, CDR2 FQNEAQ (reference sequence). The V and J ends lost 8 bases and 12 bases respectively, with 13 bases between them. The CDR3 has 11 amino acids. CDR3 sequence: CASGSGRELFF. DNA of the CDR3: TGTGCCAGCGGGAGCGGGAGAGAACTGTTTTTT.

This chain joins TRBV29-1 and TRBJ1-2; the D is unclear. CDR3 length: 12 amino acids. The germline gives CDR1 SQVTM, CDR2 ANQGSEA. Trimming left V 7 bases short and J 7 bases short, with 16 bases between. CDR3: CSAGGPWSGYTF. CDR3 DNA sequence: TGCAGCGCTGGAGGCCCGTGGTCTGGCTACACCTTC.

The chain joins TRBV28 to TRBJ2-1; D may be TRBD2 (5 bases). Trimming removed 3 bases at V and 10 bases at J, with 16 bases between. The CDR3 sequence is 14 residues long. The germline V gene has CDR1 MDHEN and CDR2 SYDVKM. This chain's CDR3 is CASSFLNPPGEQFF. CDR3 nucleotide sequence: TGTGCCAGCAGTTTTCTGAACCCTCCGGGGGAGCAGTTCTTC.

The rearrangement joins TRBV11-2 to TRBJ1-1; 9 nucleotides align to TRBD1. The CDR3 totals 16 residues. V was clipped by 5 bases and J by 1 base; unmatched bases: 8. Germline CDR1 SGHAT, CDR2 FQNNGV. The CDR3 here is CASSPSGTGTNTEAFF. The CDR3, as DNA: TGTGCCAGCAGCCCCTCCGGGACAGGGACGAACACTGAAGCTTTCTTT.

The rearrangement links TRBV28 to TRBJ2-7; TRBD1 agrees at 7 bases. CDR3 length: 13 residues. CDR1 is MDHEN, CDR2 SYDVKM, per germline. V trimming: 6 bases; J trimming: 5 bases; junction bases outside the gene matches: 7. In DNA, the CDR3 is TGTGCCAGCAGAAGACAGGGTACCCACGAGCAGTACGTC. Protein: CASRRQGTHEQYV.

The chain uses TRBV28 and TRBJ2-5; D call uncertain. Germline values: CDR1 MDHEN, CDR2 SYDVKM. CDR3 length: 11 amino acids. Trimming left V 6 bases short and J 3 bases short, with 5 bases between. CDR3 sequence (DNA): TGTGCCAGCAGAGGTGAAGAGACCCAGTACTTC. Translated: CASRGEETQYF.

V gene TRBV4-3 combines with J gene TRBJ1-6, with no clear D. Trimming shortened V by 4 bases and J by 7 bases, and 11 bases separated the two germline ends. Germline CDR1 reads LGHNA; CDR2 reads YSLEER. The CDR3 contains 14 residues. The CDR3 sequence is CASSREAKNSPLHF. Here the CDR3 DNA reads TGCGCCAGCAGCCGTGAAGCTAAGAATTCACCCCTCCACTTT.

The gene calls are TRBV9 and TRBJ1-3, with 9 bases matching TRBD1. This CDR3 has 17 amino acids. Germline V CDR1 and CDR2: SGDLS, YYNGEE. J gave up 3 bases and V 3 bases, and 10 bases lay outside the gene matches. The CDR3 nucleotides are TGTGCCAGCAGCGGGATGGCGAACAGGGGGCTTGGAAACACCATATATTTT. Translating it yields CASSGMANRGLGNTIYF.

This rearrangement joins TRBV29-1 to TRBJ1-2; D is possibly TRBD1 (6 bases). The CDR3 consists of 13 residues. The V end was cut by 7 bases, the J end by 3 bases, with 15 bases between. The germline CDR1 and CDR2 sequences are SQVTM and ANQGSEA. The CDR3 DNA sequence: TGCAGCGCTGCGACAGGTTCGGACTATGGCTACACCTTC. Translation gives CSAATGSDYGYTF.

The CDR3 loop is CASSLGDTQYF. The CDR3, as DNA: TGTGCCAGCAGCTTGGGAGATACGCAGTATTTT. This rearrangement joins TRBV11-2 to TRBJ2-3; D uncertain. The CDR3 consists of 11 residues. Germline loops: CDR1 SGHAT, CDR2 FQNNGV. The ends were cut back, 3 bases at V and 5 bases at J, with 3 bases in the middle.

This clone was detected a few times. This rearrangement joins TRBV28 to TRBJ1-5; D ambiguous. CDR3 length equals 13 residues. The V end lost 5 bases, the J end lost 5 bases, and 10 bases lay between the germline ends. Germline CDR1 reads MDHEN; CDR2 reads SYDVKM. This CDR3 is CASSTQPYQPQHF. DNA for the CDR3: TGTGCCAGCAGTACTCAGCCTTATCAGCCCCAGCATTTT.

The chain is built from TRBV14 and TRBJ2-7; no firm D call. The V end was cut by 0 bases, the J end by 0 bases, with 6 bases between. Germline V lookup: CDR1 SGHDN, CDR2 FVKESK. This CDR3 spans 14 amino acids. The CDR3: CASSQDRGSYEQYF. DNA of the CDR3: TGTGCCAGCAGCCAAGATCGCGGCTCCTACGAGCAGTACTTC.

This clone was seen just once. The chain couples TRBV12-3 or TRBV12-4 to TRBJ2-1; D remains unclear. This CDR3 region has 13 residues. V gave up 0 bases and J gave up 5 bases, with 5 bases separating them. The CDR3 reads CASSLARDNEQFF. As DNA, the CDR3 is TGTGCCAGCAGTTTAGCCCGTGACAATGAGCAGTTCTTC.

The chain joins TRBV7-2 to TRBJ1-2; weak D call: TRBD1 (6 bases). V was cut by 5 bases and J by 6 bases, with 19 bases left in between. The CDR3 sequence is 15 residues long. Germline V lookup: CDR1 SGHTA, CDR2 FQGNSA. The CDR3 bases are TGTGCCAGCAGCCCGCGGGACAACCCTTGGGATGGCTACACCTTC. Protein: CASSPRDNPWDGYTF.

The rearrangement uses TRBV5-5 and TRBJ1-5; 7 nucleotides agree with TRBD1. V lost 4 bases to trimming and J lost 4 bases; unmatched junction nucleotides: 8. This CDR3 has 15 residues. The germline V gene has CDR1 SGHKS and CDR2 YYEKEE (reference sequence). Written as DNA, the CDR3 is TGTGCCAGCAGCCCGGTGACAGGGCAGAATCAGCCCCAGCATTTT. As protein: CASSPVTGQNQPQHF.

The V call is TRBV5-6, the J call TRBJ1-5, with D hard to call. CDR1 is SGHDT, CDR2 YYEEEE, per germline. The CDR3 contains 19 residues. The ends were cut back, 5 bases at V and 1 base at J, with 25 bases in the middle. The CDR3 sequence: CASSRKSGPTFGSNQPQHF. The CDR3 DNA reads as TGTGCCAGCAGTCGGAAGTCGGGTCCCACCTTCGGGAGCAATCAGCCCCAGCATTTT.

V is TRBV5-6 and J is TRBJ1-2; maybe TRBD1 (6 bases). The CDR3 covers 14 residues. Per germline, CDR1 SGHDT and CDR2 YYEEEE. V was cut by 7 bases and J by 3 bases, with 16 bases left in between. This chain's CDR3 is CASLPQGLHYGYTF. The CDR3 region has the DNA TGTGCCAGCCTTCCCCAGGGGCTTCACTATGGCTACACCTTC.

The gene calls are TRBV7-9 and TRBJ2-3; D gene unclear. Germline V gives CDR1 SEHNR, CDR2 FQNEAQ (reference sequence). This CDR3 is 14 amino acids long. Trimming cost V 3 bases and J 0 bases, with 7 bases left between them. CDR3 coding DNA: TGTGCCAGCAGCTTCCTGACTAGCACAGATACGCAGTATTTT. Translating it yields CASSFLTSTDTQYF.

The V call is TRBV7-8, the J call TRBJ2-2; TRBD1 is a possible D gene (6 bases). The CDR3 covers 16 residues. Germline CDR1 is SGHVS and CDR2 is FQNEAQ. The germline V and J ends were trimmed by 6 bases and 0 bases, with 14 bases remaining between them. This CDR3 reads CASRGDKTANTGELFF. CDR3 DNA: TGTGCCAGCAGGGGGGACAAGACCGCGAACACCGGGGAGCTGTTTTTT.